Below are 22 T cell receptor beta chains sequenced from a single sample in a study of blood T cells in healthy people across ages. Sample-barcoded 5' priming and a J-beta primer mix drove a second PCR of 7 to 11 cycles. TCRdb processed the 5' RACE reads anew with MiXCR; each CDR3 protein has one entry. The sample has 750,000 to 950,000 distinct CDR3 sequences, 40% to 65% seen once. The sequenced sample was blood. The receptors were gathered from a man aged 80 or over in good health.

This rearrangement joins TRBV28 to TRBJ2-5; D is perhaps TRBD2 (6 bases). V was cut by 7 bases and J by 5 bases, with 14 bases left in between. The CDR3 loop spans 13 amino acids. Germline V CDR1 and CDR2: MDHEN, SYDVKM. The CDR3 reads CASTLGGRETQYF. CDR3 DNA: TGTGCCAGCACCTTGGGGGGTCGGGAGACCCAGTACTTC.

This clonotype has only a few counts. The chain combines TRBV29-1 with TRBJ1-2; weak D call: TRBD1 (5 bases). Germline V gene data show CDR1 as SQVTM and CDR2 as ANQGSEA. CDR3 size: 12 residues. The V gene lost 5 bases and the J gene lost 7 bases, with 14 bases spanning the gap. The CDR3 sequence is CSVQYRQSGYTF. CDR3 in DNA: TGCAGCGTTCAGTATCGACAGAGTGGCTACACCTTC.

The chain links TRBV5-1 to TRBJ2-5; the match to TRBD1 covers 7 bases. The tail of the sequence fits TRBJ2-4 better, so the J call may be wrong. Looked up from germline, CDR1 is SGHRS and CDR2 is YFSETQ. CDR3 size: 14 residues. The CDR3 is CASSLGQAGNIQYF. CDR3 bases: TGCGCCAGCAGCCTCGGACAGGCTGGAAACATTCAGTACTTC.

In its sample, this clonotype was seen a few times. The rearrangement links TRBV11-1 to TRBJ2-3; 8 positions agree with TRBD2. With V trimmed by 4 bases and J by 3 bases, 15 bases remained unmatched. This CDR3 is 18 amino acids long. Germline CDR1 reads SGHAT; CDR2 reads FQDESV (reference sequence). CDR3 nucleotide sequence: TGTGCCAGCAGCTCCCAGCGGGGGTGGGGCGCTCGAACAGATACGCAGTATTTT. Its protein is CASSSQRGWGARTDTQYF.

The gene calls are TRBV9 and TRBJ2-3, with 10 bases matching TRBD2. CDR1 and CDR2 from the germline V gene are SGDLS and YYNGEE. CDR3 size: 16 residues. V lost 0 bases to trimming and J lost 4 bases; unmatched junction nucleotides: 5. This CDR3 reads CASSVATSGFADTQYF. The CDR3 bases are TGTGCCAGCAGCGTAGCGACTAGCGGGTTTGCAGATACGCAGTATTTT.

This chain connects TRBV5-1 to TRBJ2-7, with D tentatively TRBD2 (6 bases). V was pared by 6 bases and J by 7 bases, with 14 bases between. Germline CDR1 and CDR2: SGHRS and YFSETQ. The CDR3 covers 12 residues. The CDR3, as DNA: TGCGCCAGCAACGACCCCGGGGGTGAGCAGTACTTC. Translating gives CASNDPGGEQYF.

This chain connects TRBV9 to TRBJ2-7, with 12 bases lining up with TRBD1. J was trimmed by 7 bases and V by 7 bases; bases with no gene match: 6. Germline CDR1 and CDR2: SGDLS and YYNGEE. The CDR3 runs to 13 residues. The chain's CDR3 is CASAGQGANEQYF. CDR3 coding DNA: TGTGCCAGCGCGGGACAGGGGGCGAATGAGCAGTACTTC.

There are many counts of this clonotype. The chain has TRBV29-1 and TRBJ2-6; D may correspond to TRBD1 or TRBD2 (5 bases each). Trimming took off 7 bases at V and 0 bases at J, with 10 bases between the two ends. The germline gives CDR1 SQVTM, CDR2 ANQGSEA. The CDR3 spans 14 residues. The CDR3 DNA reads as TGCAGCGGGGACGCCAACTCTGGGGCCAACGTCCTGACTTTC. Protein sequence: CSGDANSGANVLTF.

The rearrangement uses TRBV4-2 and TRBJ2-3, with D maybe TRBD1 (6 bases). V lost 0 bases and J 14 bases, leaving 18 bases between the germline ends. The CDR3 is 14 residues long. The germline gives CDR1 LGHNA, CDR2 YNFKEQ. The CDR3 nucleotides read TGTGCCAGCAGCCAAGATACGGGACACAGATACGCGTATTTT. It codes for CASSQDTGHRYAYF.

The rearrangement links TRBV12-3 or TRBV12-4 to TRBJ2-1, with TRBD2 matching 8 bases. The length of the CDR3 is 16 residues. V shed 6 bases, J shed 10 bases, and the junction held 17 bases outside the gene matches. CDR3 residues: CASRPDFLAGKREQFF. The CDR3 DNA sequence: TGTGCCAGCAGACCCGACTTTCTAGCGGGTAAGAGGGAGCAGTTCTTC.

V and J are TRBV2 and TRBJ2-7; the D is unclear. The CDR3 contains 12 residues. V gave up 3 bases and J gave up 7 bases, with 10 bases separating them. Germline assignment: CDR1 SNHLY and CDR2 FYNNEI. In nucleotides, the CDR3 is TGTGCCAGCAGTGACCGCCCGGGTGAGCAGTACTTC. Translation gives CASSDRPGEQYF.

This clonotype was seen only a few times. This chain links TRBV28 with TRBJ2-7, with D perhaps TRBD1 or TRBD2 (6 bases each). Per germline, CDR1 MDHEN and CDR2 SYDVKM. V was clipped by 6 bases and J by 4 bases, with 16 bases between them. The CDR3 loop spans 14 amino acids. CDR3 loop: CASRSQGGGYEQYF. In DNA form, the CDR3 reads TGTGCCAGCAGGTCCCAAGGGGGAGGTTACGAGCAGTACTTC.

CDR3 in amino acids: CASSYRTSGYNEQYF. DNA for the CDR3: TGTGCCAGCAGTTATAGAACTAGCGGGTACAATGAGCAGTACTTC. The chain employs TRBV6-5 and TRBJ2-5; 9 bases agree with TRBD2. With 3 bases clipped from V and 11 bases from J, the junction kept 13 bases outside the gene matches. Germline V gives CDR1 MNHEY, CDR2 SVGAGI. The CDR3 spans 15 residues.

The chain joins TRBV25-1 to TRBJ1-2; no firm D call. The CDR3 runs 14 residues. CDR1 and CDR2 (germline): MGHDK, SYGVNS. The germline V and J ends were trimmed by 0 bases and 3 bases, with 8 bases remaining between them. CDR3 sequence: CASSEYGNDYGYTF. The CDR3 DNA follows: TGTGCCAGCAGTGAATACGGCAATGACTATGGCTACACCTTC.

J is TRBJ1-1 and V is TRBV16; weak D call: TRBD1 (5 bases). This CDR3 spans 14 amino acids. Germline lookup yields CDR1 KGHSY and CDR2 FQNENV. Trimming removed 4 bases at V and 2 bases at J, with 11 bases between. The chain's CDR3 is CASSPYRQNTEAFF. The CDR3 coding sequence is TGTGCCAGCAGCCCTTACAGGCAAAACACTGAAGCTTTCTTT.

The chain has TRBV6-1 and TRBJ2-3; 8 bases fit TRBD1. Germline lookup yields CDR1 MNHNS and CDR2 SASEGT. J gave up 1 base and V 10 bases, and 4 bases lay outside the gene matches. The CDR3 length is 13 residues. CDR3 region: CATATGGTDTQYF. The CDR3 DNA sequence: TGTGCCACCGCGACAGGGGGCACAGATACGCAGTATTTT.

The V call is TRBV6-6, the J call TRBJ2-1, with a possible D match to TRBD2 (6 bases). Germline V gives CDR1 MNHNY, CDR2 SVGAGI (reference sequence). V lost 6 bases and J 5 bases, leaving 17 bases between the germline ends. The CDR3 sequence is 15 residues long. The CDR3 loop is CASSRPRERDNEQFF. The CDR3 DNA is TGTGCCAGCAGCCGTCCGCGGGAAAGGGACAATGAGCAGTTCTTC.

This chain links TRBV27 with TRBJ1-1; 8 bases are shared with TRBD1. J was trimmed by 6 bases and V by 4 bases; bases with no gene match: 4. This CDR3 is 13 amino acids long. The germline gives CDR1 MNHEY, CDR2 SMNVEV (reference sequence). CDR3 sequence (DNA): TGTGCCAGCAGTTCCTCGGACAGGGCTGAAGCTTTCTTT. It yields the protein CASSSSDRAEAFF.

The rearrangement joins TRBV6-5 to TRBJ2-1; TRBD1 matches at 9 bases. The V gene end was trimmed by 3 bases and the J gene end by 4 bases; junction bases not matched to a gene: 7. Germline CDR1 is MNHEY and CDR2 is SVGAGI. This CDR3 has 16 residues. CDR3 protein: CASSYSGTGHYNEQFF. DNA of the CDR3: TGTGCCAGCAGTTATTCCGGGACAGGGCATTACAATGAGCAGTTCTTC.

The chain has TRBV11-2 and TRBJ2-3, with 8 positions matching TRBD2. The CDR3 covers 16 residues. Losses at the gene ends were 4 bases for V and 14 bases for J; bases not matched to a gene: 20. Germline CDR1 SGHAT, CDR2 FQNNGV. In DNA, the CDR3 is TGTGCCAGCAGCTCAGACGGGGGGGCGGGTCACAGATACGCGTATTTT. Its protein product is CASSSDGGAGHRYAYF.

This clonotype was seen only a few times. The chain uses TRBV5-1 and TRBJ2-5, with 10 positions matching TRBD2. V was clipped by 2 bases and J by 2 bases; unmatched bases: 6. Germline-derived CDR1 and CDR2 are SGHRS and YFSETQ. The CDR3 consists of 16 residues. CDR3 DNA sequence: TGCGCCAGCAGCTTATCGGGACTAGCGTATCAAGAGACCCAGTACTTC. It yields the protein CASSLSGLAYQETQYF.

The gene calls are TRBV10-3 and TRBJ1-4; D gene uncertain. The CDR3 length is 15 residues. Trimming took off 5 bases at V and 6 bases at J, with 16 bases between the two ends. The germline CDR1 and CDR2 sequences are ENHRY and SYGVKD. The CDR3 DNA follows: TGTGCCATCAGTACTCCGGGAGGAAGGGATGAAAAACTGTTTTTT. This translates into CAISTPGGRDEKLFF.